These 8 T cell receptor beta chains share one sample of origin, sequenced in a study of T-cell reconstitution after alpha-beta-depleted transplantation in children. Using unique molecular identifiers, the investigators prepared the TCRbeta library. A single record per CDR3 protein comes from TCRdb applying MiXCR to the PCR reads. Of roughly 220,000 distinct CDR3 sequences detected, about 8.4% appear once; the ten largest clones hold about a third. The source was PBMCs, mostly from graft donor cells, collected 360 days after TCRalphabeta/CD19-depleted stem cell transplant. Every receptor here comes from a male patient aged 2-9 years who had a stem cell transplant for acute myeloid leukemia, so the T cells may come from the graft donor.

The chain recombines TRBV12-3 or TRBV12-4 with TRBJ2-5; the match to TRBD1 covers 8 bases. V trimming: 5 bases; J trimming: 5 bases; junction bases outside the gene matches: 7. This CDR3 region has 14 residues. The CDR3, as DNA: TGTGCCAGCAGTCGGACAGGGAAAGGGGAGACCCAGTACTTC. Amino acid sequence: CASSRTGKGETQYF.

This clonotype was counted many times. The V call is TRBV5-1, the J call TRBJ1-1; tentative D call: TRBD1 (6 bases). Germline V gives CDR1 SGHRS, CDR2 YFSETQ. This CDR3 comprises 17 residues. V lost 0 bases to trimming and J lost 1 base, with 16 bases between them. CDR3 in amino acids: CASSLAQGEGENTEAFF. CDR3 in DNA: TGCGCCAGCAGCTTGGCACAGGGTGAAGGGGAGAACACTGAAGCTTTCTTT.

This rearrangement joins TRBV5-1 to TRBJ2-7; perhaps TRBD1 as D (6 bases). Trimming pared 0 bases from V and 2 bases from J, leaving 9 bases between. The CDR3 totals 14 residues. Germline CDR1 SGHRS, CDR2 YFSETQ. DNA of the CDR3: TGCGCCAGCAGCTTGGCCGGACAGCCCTACGAGCAGTACTTC. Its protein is CASSLAGQPYEQYF.

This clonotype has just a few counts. For the CDR3, the DNA is TGTGCCAGCAGTGGTGAAAGCTCGGTGGACAATGAGCAGTTCTTC. Translating gives CASSGESSVDNEQFF. The chain employs TRBV2 and TRBJ2-1; D not certain. CDR3 length: 15 residues. Trimming pared 4 bases from V and 5 bases from J, leaving 15 bases between. Germline assignment: CDR1 SNHLY and CDR2 FYNNEI.

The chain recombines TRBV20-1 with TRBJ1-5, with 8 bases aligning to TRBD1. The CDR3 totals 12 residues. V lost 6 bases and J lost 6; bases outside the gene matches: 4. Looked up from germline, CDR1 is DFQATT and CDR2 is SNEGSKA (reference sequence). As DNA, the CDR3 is TGCAGTGCCCGACAGGGGAGTCAGCCCCAGCATTTT. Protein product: CSARQGSQPQHF.

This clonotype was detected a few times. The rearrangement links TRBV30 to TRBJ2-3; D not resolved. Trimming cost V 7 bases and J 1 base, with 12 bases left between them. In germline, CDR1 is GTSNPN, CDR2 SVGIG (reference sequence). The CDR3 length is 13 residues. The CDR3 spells CASPVTGTDTQYF. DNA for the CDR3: TGTGCCTCCCCCGTGACTGGCACAGATACGCAGTATTTT.

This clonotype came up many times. DNA of the CDR3: TGTGCCAGCAGCCAAGATATGGGACAGGGAGATGGCTACACCTTC. Its protein product is CASSQDMGQGDGYTF. J is TRBJ1-2 and V is TRBV4-2; TRBD1 matches 9 bases. CDR1 LGHNA and CDR2 YNFKEQ come from the germline V gene. V shed 0 bases, J shed 6 bases, and the junction held 5 bases outside the gene matches. The CDR3 is made up of 15 amino acids.

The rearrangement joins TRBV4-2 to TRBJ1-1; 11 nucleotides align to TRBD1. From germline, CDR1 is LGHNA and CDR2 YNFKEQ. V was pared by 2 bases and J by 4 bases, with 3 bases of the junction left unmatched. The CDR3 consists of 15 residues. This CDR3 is CASSQSGTGGTEAFF. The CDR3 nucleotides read TGTGCCAGCAGCCAATCCGGGACAGGGGGCACTGAAGCTTTCTTT.